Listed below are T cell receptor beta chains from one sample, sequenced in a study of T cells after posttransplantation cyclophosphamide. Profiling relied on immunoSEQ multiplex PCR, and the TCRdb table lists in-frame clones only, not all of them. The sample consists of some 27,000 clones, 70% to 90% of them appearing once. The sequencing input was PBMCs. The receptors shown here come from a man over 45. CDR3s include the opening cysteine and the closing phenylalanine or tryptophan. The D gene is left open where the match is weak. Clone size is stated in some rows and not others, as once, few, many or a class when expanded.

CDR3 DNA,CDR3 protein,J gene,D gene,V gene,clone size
TGCGCCAGCAGCTTGATCGGACTAGTAGAAGAGACCCAGTACTTC,CASSLIGLVEETQYF,TRBJ2-5,TRBD2,TRBV5-1,-
TGCGCCAGCAGTCAATCTACCGGGGAGGCCCAAGAGACCCAGTACTTC,CASSQSTGEAQETQYF,TRBJ2-5,-,TRBV23-1,once
TGTGCCAGCAACTTTGGCGGAAACTACGAGCAGTACTTC,CASNFGGNYEQYF,TRBJ2-7,-,TRBV7-2,-
TGTGCCAGCAGCCCGCCCATCGGGACAGCAATTAACTATGGCTACACCTTC,CASSPPIGTAINYGYTF,TRBJ1-2,TRBD1,TRBV7-2,-
TGTGCCAGTAGTATTCTTTACAGCCGTCACTACGAGCAGTACTTC,CASSILYSRHYEQYF,TRBJ2-7,-,TRBV19,-
TGTGCCAGCTGCGAGTCAGGGACTCCTACCTATGGCTACACCTTC,CASCESGTPTYGYTF,TRBJ1-2,-,TRBV18,-
TGTGCCAGCAGCTCAGACAGGGTCTCCCTCCACTTT,CASSSDRVSLHF,TRBJ1-6,TRBD1,TRBV7-3,-
TGCGCCAGCATTCCGGGACAGGGCTGGAACACTGAAGCTTTCTTT,CASIPGQGWNTEAFF,TRBJ1-1,TRBD1,TRBV5-1,-
TGTGCCAGCAGCGCTATCCAGGGTTACGCTTTCTTT,CASSAIQGYAFF,TRBJ1-1,-,TRBV9,-
TGTGCCAGCAGTTATACCGGGACTAGCGGCTACGAGCAGTACTTC,CASSYTGTSGYEQYF,TRBJ2-7,TRBD2,TRBV6-5,few
TGTGCCAGCAGCGTATCGGGACAGGGGCCGGAAAAACTGTTTTTT,CASSVSGQGPEKLFF,TRBJ1-4,TRBD1,TRBV9,-
TGTGCCCCCGGGTCTCACTATGGCTACACCTTC,CAPGSHYGYTF,TRBJ1-2,-,TRBV28,-
TGTGCCATCTCCTACCCAGGGTTCACTGAAGCTTTCTTT,CAISYPGFTEAFF,TRBJ1-1,-,TRBV10-3,-
TGCGCCAGCAGCTTGGGGTGGCAGTCCTACGAGCAGTACTTC,CASSLGWQSYEQYF,TRBJ2-7,-,TRBV5-1,-
TGTGCCTGGAATGGACTAGCTAGCACAGATACGCAGTATTTT,CAWNGLASTDTQYF,TRBJ2-3,TRBD2,TRBV30,-
TGTGCCAGCAGCTACGGGTTGAGGGCCTACGAGCAGTACTTC,CASSYGLRAYEQYF,TRBJ2-7,-,TRBV5-6,-
TGCGCCAGCAGCTTGGATAGGACAGGGGGCGCTGGGAACATTCAGTACTTC,CASSLDRTGGAGNIQYF,TRBJ2-4,TRBD1,TRBV5-1,-
TGTGCCAGCTCACGGCCGGGTCACCTCACAGATACGCAGTATTTT,CASSRPGHLTDTQYF,TRBJ2-3,-,TRBV18,-
TGTGCCAGTCGTACAGCCAGCTCCTATAATTCACCCCTCCACTTT,CASRTASSYNSPLHF,TRBJ1-6,-,TRBV27,-
TGTGCCAGCAGCTTATCGCGGGAGACCCAGTACTTC,CASSLSRETQYF,TRBJ2-5,-,TRBV7-9,-
TGCGCCAGCAGCTTGGGGGCAACAGGGTTGAACATCGATGAGCAGTTCTTC,CASSLGATGLNIDEQFF,TRBJ2-1,-,TRBV5-1,-
TGTGCCAGCAGCCTAGTCCCGGGACAGGGGACGGCTTTCTTT,CASSLVPGQGTAFF,TRBJ1-1,TRBD1,TRBV7-9,-
TGTGCCAGCGGTACCGAAAGCACGGATACGCAGTATTTT,CASGTESTDTQYF,TRBJ2-3,-,TRBV6-6,few
TGCGCCAGCAGCCAGGGGACAGGATCGGTGGCCAAGTACAATGAGCAGTTCTTC,CASSQGTGSVAKYNEQFF,TRBJ2-1,TRBD1,TRBV4-1,-
TGTGCTAGTTCGAAGCGGGGGGCCGAGACCCAGTACTTC,CASSKRGAETQYF,TRBJ2-5,TRBD2,TRBV7-7,-
TGCGCCAGCAGCATAGCGGGGGGTTACAATGAGCAGTTCTTC,CASSIAGGYNEQFF,TRBJ2-1,TRBD2,TRBV5-1,-
TGTGCCTGGAGTGCCGAGGGAAAGGGCATTCAGTACTTC,CAWSAEGKGIQYF,TRBJ2-4,-,TRBV30,-
TGTGCCAGCAGCTTAGGGACAGGGATTTTAGAGACCCAGTACTTC,CASSLGTGILETQYF,TRBJ2-5,TRBD1,TRBV5-5,-
TGTGCCAGCGGGAGTTTTGCAAACGAGCAGTACTTC,CASGSFANEQYF,TRBJ2-7,-,TRBV11-3,-
TGCGCCAGCAGCTTGCCCGCAGGGGCCACCGGGGGCTACACCTTC,CASSLPAGATGGYTF,TRBJ1-2,-,TRBV5-1,-
TGCGCCAGCAGCCAAGATTATAGGGGGGAGCAGTACTTC,CASSQDYRGEQYF,TRBJ2-7,-,TRBV4-1,-
TGTGCCAGCAGCTTAGCCGCGACAGGGGCTGGGGCCAACGTCCTGACTTTC,CASSLAATGAGANVLTF,TRBJ2-6,TRBD1,TRBV7-2,-
TGCGCCAGCAGCGCGGGACAGGCAGAAAACACCATATATTTT,CASSAGQAENTIYF,TRBJ1-3,TRBD1,TRBV5-1,once
TGTGCCAGCAGCTTAGATCGAGGGGAAGCTTTCTTT,CASSLDRGEAFF,TRBJ1-1,-,TRBV11-3,-
TGTGCCAGCAGCCTGGACAGGGGCAGCGCCTACGAGCAGTACTTC,CASSLDRGSAYEQYF,TRBJ2-7,TRBD1,TRBV14,-
TGTGCCAGCAGCCCGGGTGGGACAGGGAGCTCCTATAATTCACCCCTCCACTTT,CASSPGGTGSSYNSPLHF,TRBJ1-6,TRBD1,TRBV4-2,-